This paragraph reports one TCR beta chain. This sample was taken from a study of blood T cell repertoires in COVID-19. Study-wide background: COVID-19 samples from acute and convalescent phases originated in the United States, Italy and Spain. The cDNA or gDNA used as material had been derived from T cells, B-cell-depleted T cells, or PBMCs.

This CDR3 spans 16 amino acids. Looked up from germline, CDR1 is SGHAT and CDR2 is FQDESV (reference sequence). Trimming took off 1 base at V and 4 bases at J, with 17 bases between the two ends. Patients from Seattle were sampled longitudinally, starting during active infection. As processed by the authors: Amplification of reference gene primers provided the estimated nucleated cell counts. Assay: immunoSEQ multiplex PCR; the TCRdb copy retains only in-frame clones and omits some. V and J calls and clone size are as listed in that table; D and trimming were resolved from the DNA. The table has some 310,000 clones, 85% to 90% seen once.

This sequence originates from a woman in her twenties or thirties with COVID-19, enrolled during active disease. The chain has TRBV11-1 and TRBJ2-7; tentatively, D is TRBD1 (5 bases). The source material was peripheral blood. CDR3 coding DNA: TGTGCCAGCAGCTTAGATCAACGGAGCAGGGAATACGAGCAGTACTTC. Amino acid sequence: CASSLDQRSREYEQYF.